A selection of T cell receptor beta chains follows, all from one sample in a study of blood T cell repertoires in COVID-19. Assay: immunoSEQ multiplex PCR; the TCRdb copy retains only in-frame clones and omits some. The table records 200,000 to 300,000 clones, 86% of them present only once. The sample taken for sequencing was peripheral blood. The origin of the receptors is an elderly woman with COVID-19, enrolled during active disease. CDR3s leave out the opening cysteine and the closing phenylalanine or tryptophan. Each record gives: J gene, clone size, V gene, CDR3 protein. Clone size is not always given. Where it is, it says once, few, many or a class for expanded clones.

j_gene: TRBJ1-2; abundance: -; v_gene: TRBV11-2; CDR3aa: ASSLGTVYGYT
j_gene: TRBJ1-1; abundance: -; v_gene: TRBV28; CDR3aa: ASSLSNTEAF
j_gene: TRBJ2-1; abundance: -; v_gene: TRBV7-9; CDR3aa: ASSLDLANEQF
j_gene: TRBJ2-7; abundance: -; v_gene: TRBV7-2; CDR3aa: ASSSAYEQY
j_gene: TRBJ2-3; abundance: -; v_gene: TRBV2; CDR3aa: ASRQQGMSTDTQY
j_gene: TRBJ1-5; abundance: -; v_gene: TRBV18; CDR3aa: ASSWARQGEYSNQPQH
j_gene: TRBJ1-1; abundance: -; v_gene: TRBV5-8; CDR3aa: ASSRAPGNTEAF
j_gene: TRBJ1-4; abundance: -; v_gene: TRBV9; CDR3aa: ASSQANRGRNEKLF
j_gene: TRBJ2-3; abundance: -; v_gene: TRBV3-1/TRBV3-2; CDR3aa: ASWGLHTDTQY
j_gene: TRBJ1-3; abundance: -; v_gene: TRBV21-1; CDR3aa: ASIDRGTGNTIY
j_gene: TRBJ2-3; abundance: -; v_gene: TRBV29-1; CDR3aa: SVVTGSTDTQY
j_gene: TRBJ1-1; abundance: -; v_gene: TRBV5-1; CDR3aa: ASSLFGLGTEAF
j_gene: TRBJ2-2; abundance: -; v_gene: TRBV4-2; CDR3aa: ASSQTSGGGTRELF
j_gene: TRBJ1-5; abundance: -; v_gene: TRBV28; CDR3aa: ASSEWNQPQH
j_gene: TRBJ2-2; abundance: -; v_gene: TRBV20-1; CDR3aa: SASGRTGELF
j_gene: TRBJ2-5; abundance: -; v_gene: TRBV4-2; CDR3aa: ASSQEGGRETQY
j_gene: TRBJ2-2; abundance: -; v_gene: TRBV2; CDR3aa: ASRGNRNTGELF
j_gene: TRBJ2-3; abundance: -; v_gene: TRBV6-5; CDR3aa: ASTRGGTDTQY
j_gene: TRBJ1-1; abundance: -; v_gene: TRBV7-2; CDR3aa: ASSLKGVCGNTEAF
j_gene: TRBJ2-4; abundance: -; v_gene: TRBV21-1; CDR3aa: ASITGTGRCIQY
j_gene: TRBJ1-1; abundance: -; v_gene: TRBV24-1; CDR3aa: ATSLGGGLNTEAF
j_gene: TRBJ1-3; abundance: -; v_gene: TRBV5-1; CDR3aa: ASSLVGDTIY
j_gene: TRBJ1-1; abundance: -; v_gene: TRBV3-1/TRBV3-2; CDR3aa: ASSQEGGSTEAF
j_gene: TRBJ2-3; abundance: -; v_gene: TRBV14; CDR3aa: ASSQQPSAGPLGGTDTQY
j_gene: TRBJ1-6; abundance: -; v_gene: TRBV5-6; CDR3aa: ASSLGQDWRSPLH
j_gene: TRBJ1-2; abundance: -; v_gene: TRBV20-1; CDR3aa: SASRQNYGYT
j_gene: TRBJ2-2; abundance: -; v_gene: TRBV19; CDR3aa: ASTAGLIGILTGELF
j_gene: TRBJ1-1; abundance: -; v_gene: TRBV20-1; CDR3aa: SASQGTSFEAF
j_gene: TRBJ1-1; abundance: -; v_gene: TRBV7-9; CDR3aa: ASSPRQGENTEAF
j_gene: TRBJ2-3; abundance: -; v_gene: TRBV6-4; CDR3aa: ASSEQGWTDTQY
j_gene: TRBJ1-1; abundance: few; v_gene: TRBV2; CDR3aa: ASSVIASTF
j_gene: TRBJ1-3; abundance: -; v_gene: TRBV5-4; CDR3aa: ASSLDGGISGNTIY
j_gene: TRBJ1-1; abundance: -; v_gene: TRBV12-3/TRBV12-4; CDR3aa: ASSLYNTEAF
j_gene: TRBJ1-3; abundance: -; v_gene: TRBV6-1; CDR3aa: ASSEFTRGNTIY
j_gene: TRBJ2-3; abundance: -; v_gene: TRBV6-5; CDR3aa: ASNPAGGHRDTQY